Included here is one TCR beta chain sequence, with context. What it recognizes is unknown. These data come from a study of response to subunit inactivated influenza vaccine. Trimming stripped 1 base from V and 10 bases from J, with 10 bases between. The CDR3 loop spans 11 amino acids. Germline values: CDR1 SQVTM, CDR2 ANQGSEA. TCRdb reprocessed the RT-PCR reads with MiXCR, giving one entry per CDR3 protein. The repertoire holds a few hundred thousand distinct CDR3 sequences, with 21% as singletons. Findings and limits, study-wide: It was the authors' suggestion that each seasonal influenza vaccination recruits few new T cells.

The sample in question was PBMCs from blood, obtained less than 22 months after vaccination. The J gene is TRBJ1-1, the V gene TRBV29-1; D may be TRBD1 (5 bases). The sequence came from a man in his fifties or sixties who received an inactivated influenza vaccine. The CDR3 sequence is CSVEVWGLAFF. CDR3 DNA: TGCAGCGTTGAAGTATGGGGGTTAGCTTTCTTT.